This T cell receptor (beta chain) was identified in a study of cytomegalovirus exposure and HLA in healthy donors. Study results and caveats: The investigators catalogued 164 TCR beta chains as cytomegalovirus-associated. Based on reports, TCR beta sequences accurately predicted HLA-A and HLA-B alleles for most subjects.

Germline values: CDR1 WNHNN, CDR2 SYGVQD (reference sequence). There are 16 residues in the CDR3. V lost 7 bases and J 0 bases, leaving 18 bases between the germline ends. The PCR contained 60 Vbeta and 13 Jbeta primers. Measured with immunoSEQ multiplex PCR; TCRdb has only the in-frame clones, and not every one. Found here are around 160,000 clones, approximately 78% of them singletons; the top ten hold 3%. Points on this clone: Its antigen is unknown.

Sequencing was carried out using PBMCs. The V call is TRBV10-1, the J call TRBJ1-2, with D possibly TRBD1 on 6 matching bases. This clonotype was sampled from a man between 40 and 49 years old in good health and CMV-seropositive. The CDR3 coding sequence is TGCGCCAGCATGATTTATAGGGGGTGGGCTAACTATGGCTACACCTTC. Its translation: CASMIYRGWANYGYTF.